The 16 T cell receptor beta chains below come from one sample, sequenced in a study of T cells expressing NK-cell markers. TCRdb re-called the 5' RACE reads; one entry per CDR3 protein, DNA not given. This sample's table reports hundreds of thousands of distinct CDR3 sequences. The specimen sequenced was blood T cells: a sorted CD56 or NKG2C T cell subset, CD4+ or CD8+ T cells, or bulk PBMC T cells (not recorded which). These receptors were collected from a man younger than 35 in good health.

V usage is TRBV12-3 or TRBV12-4 and J usage is TRBJ2-5; the TCRdb D gene call, TRBD2, has no DNA to confirm it. The CDR3 consists of 14 residues. This chain's CDR3 is CASSLLVGGETQYF.

The gene calls are TRBV20-1 and TRBJ2-7; TCRdb outputs TRBD1, but without DNA this stays unchecked. The CDR3 contains 14 residues. Germline-derived CDR1 and CDR2 are DFQATT and SNEGSKA (reference sequence). The CDR3 is CSAHGTANSYEQYF.

V usage is TRBV7-2 and J usage is TRBJ2-7. This CDR3 spans 12 amino acids. Germline assignment: CDR1 SGHTA and CDR2 FQGNSA. The CDR3 spells CASSASGYEQYF.

The gene calls are TRBV6-4 and TRBJ2-1; TCRdb returns TRBD2, unconfirmable since there is no DNA. CDR1 is MRHNA and CDR2 is SNTAGT in the germline V gene. The CDR3 is 15 residues long. The CDR3 loop reads CATEATSGRGDEQFF.

V usage is TRBV5-1 and J usage is TRBJ1-1; the D call from TCRdb, TRBD1, cannot be confirmed without DNA. The germline V gene has CDR1 SGHRS and CDR2 YFSETQ. The CDR3 contains 15 residues. CDR3 sequence reads: CASSPTTVWGTEAFF. Combining the CDR3 with reference TRBV5-1 and TRBJ1-1 gives the whole variable domain KAGVTQTPRYLIKTRGQQVTLSCSPISGHRSVSWYQQTPGQGLQFLFEYFSETQRNKGNFPGRFSGRQFSNSRSEMNVSTLELGDSALYLCASSPTTVWGTEAFFGQGTRLTVV.

The chain combines TRBV5-1 with TRBJ2-1; TCRdb gives TRBD2 as the D gene, but with no DNA this cannot be confirmed. The CDR3 loop spans 15 amino acids. CDR1 is SGHRS, CDR2 YFSETQ, per germline. CDR3 in amino acids: CASSLAKREIDEQFF.

The chain links TRBV5-6 to TRBJ1-1; TCRdb names TRBD1, which stays unverified in the absence of DNA. Germline V gene sequence: CDR1 SGHDT, CDR2 YYEEEE. The CDR3 is 14 residues long. The CDR3 spells CASSLTGRGTEAFF. The whole variable domain, filled in from reference TRBV5-6 and TRBJ1-1, reads DAGVTQSPTHLIKTRGQQVTLRCSPKSGHDTVSWYQQALGQGPQFIFQYYEEEERQRGNFPDRFSGHQFPNYSSELNVNALLLGDSALYLCASSLTGRGTEAFFGQGTRLTVV.

The chain couples TRBV20-1 to TRBJ1-6. CDR3 length equals 14 residues. Germline V lookup: CDR1 DFQATT, CDR2 SNEGSKA (reference sequence). The CDR3 protein is CSARRDVGNSPLHF.

The chain combines TRBV29-1 with TRBJ2-1. The CDR3 runs to 14 residues. Germline V gene lookup returns CDR1 SQVTM and CDR2 ANQGSEA. This CDR3 reads CSVERIDTYNEQFF.

The chain combines TRBV24-1 with TRBJ2-5; TCRdb proposes TRBD1, but this gene call is untestable without DNA. The CDR3 consists of 16 residues. Germline V lookup: CDR1 KGHDR, CDR2 SFDVKD. This CDR3 reads CATSDPSGTVRETQYF.

This chain connects TRBV12-3 or TRBV12-4 to TRBJ1-2. The CDR3 consists of 13 residues. Here the CDR3 reads CASSEGFLYGYTF.

The V call is TRBV6-1, the J call TRBJ2-2; absent DNA, TCRdb's TRBD2 call cannot be checked. CDR1 is MNHNS and CDR2 is SASEGT in the germline V gene. The CDR3 contains 16 residues. The CDR3 spells CASRLTSGSFPGELFF.

V gene TRBV11-2 combines with J gene TRBJ2-1; there is no DNA to check the TCRdb D call of TRBD2. CDR3 length: 14 residues. CDR1 SGHAT and CDR2 FQNNGV come from the germline V gene. The CDR3: CASSLLLDYNEQFF. Combining the CDR3 with reference TRBV11-2 and TRBJ2-1 gives the whole variable domain EAGVAQSPRYKIIEKRQSVAFWCNPISGHATLYWYQQILGQGPKLLIQFQNNGVVDDSQLPKDRFSAERLKGVDSTLKIQPAKLEDSAVYLCASSLLLDYNEQFFGPGTRLTVL.

The chain has TRBV2 and TRBJ2-2; TCRdb reports TRBD2, a call that lacks DNA to check it against. Germline V gene sequence: CDR1 SNHLY, CDR2 FYNNEI. This CDR3 contains 16 residues. The CDR3 protein is CASRTMSGTNTGELFF.

The J gene is TRBJ2-1, the V gene TRBV6-2 or TRBV6-3; the D call of TRBD2 rests on TCRdb alone, since no DNA is present to check it. The CDR3 is 17 amino acids. Germline CDR1 is MNHEY and CDR2 is SVGEGT. CDR3 sequence reads: CASSPFRGLAGVDEQFF.

The V gene is TRBV4-1, the J gene TRBJ2-5; as DNA is missing, the TRBD1 call by TCRdb cannot be tested. The CDR3 is made up of 14 amino acids. Germline CDR1 and CDR2: MGHRA and YSYEKL. The CDR3: CASSLDRAVETQYF.